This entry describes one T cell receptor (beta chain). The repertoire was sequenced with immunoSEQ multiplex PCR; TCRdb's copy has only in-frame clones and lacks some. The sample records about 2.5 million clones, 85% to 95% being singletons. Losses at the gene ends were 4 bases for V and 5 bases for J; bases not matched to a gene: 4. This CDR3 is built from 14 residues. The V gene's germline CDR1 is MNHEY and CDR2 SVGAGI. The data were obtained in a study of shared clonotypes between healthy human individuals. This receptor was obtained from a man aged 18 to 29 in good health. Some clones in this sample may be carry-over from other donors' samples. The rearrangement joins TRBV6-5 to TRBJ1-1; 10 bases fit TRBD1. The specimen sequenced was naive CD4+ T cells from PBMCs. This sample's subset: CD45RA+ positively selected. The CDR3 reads CASSSPGQGTEAFF. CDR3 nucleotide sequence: TGTGCCAGCAGTTCACCGGGACAGGGGACTGAAGCTTTCTTT.